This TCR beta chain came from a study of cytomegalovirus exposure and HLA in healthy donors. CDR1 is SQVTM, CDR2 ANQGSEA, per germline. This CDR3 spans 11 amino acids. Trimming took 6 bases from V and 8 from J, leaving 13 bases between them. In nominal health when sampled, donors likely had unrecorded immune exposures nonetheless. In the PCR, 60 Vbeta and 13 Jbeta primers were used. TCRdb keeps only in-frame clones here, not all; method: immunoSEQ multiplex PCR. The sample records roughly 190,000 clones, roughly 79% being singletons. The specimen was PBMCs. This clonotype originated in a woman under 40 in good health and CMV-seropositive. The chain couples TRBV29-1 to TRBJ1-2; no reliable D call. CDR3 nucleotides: TGCAGCGTAGGAGGCTGGCAGGGCTACACCTTC. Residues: CSVGGWQGYTF.